This entry lists 17 T cell receptor beta chains sequenced from one sample in a study of blood T cell repertoires in COVID-19. Only in-frame clones appear in the TCRdb table, and some are missing; sequencing was by immunoSEQ multiplex PCR. The data hold hundreds of thousands of clones, with approximately 90% observed a single time. What was sequenced was PBMCs or T cells enriched from blood (not recorded which). The source is a young man who had recovered from COVID-19.

The chain carries TRBV19 and TRBJ1-2; unclear D gene. Looked up from germline, CDR1 is LNHDA and CDR2 is SQIVND (reference sequence). The germline V and J ends were trimmed by 5 bases and 0 bases, with 13 bases remaining between them. CDR3 size: 15 residues. The CDR3 nucleotides read TGTGCCAGTAGTGTGGCAGGCAGAGCTAACTATGGCTACACCTTC. Encoded protein: CASSVAGRANYGYTF.

V gene TRBV7-9 combines with J gene TRBJ1-6; tentatively, D is TRBD1 (5 bases). The CDR3 extends over 14 amino acids. V was pared by 5 bases and J by 7 bases, with 12 bases between. Germline CDR1 and CDR2: SEHNR and FQNEAQ (reference sequence). CDR3 protein: CASSGAGRNSPLHF. CDR3 DNA: TGTGCCAGCAGCGGGGCCGGCCGAAATTCACCCCTCCACTTT. Using reference TRBV7-9 and TRBJ1-6 for the parts outside the CDR3, the full variable domain is DTGVSQNPRHKITKRGQNVTFRCDPISEHNRLYWYRQTLGQGPEFLTYFQNEAQLEKSRLLSDRFSAERPKGSFSTLEIQRTEQGDSAMYLCASSGAGRNSPLHFGNGTRLTVT.

The chain uses TRBV5-6 and TRBJ2-7; 8 bases align to TRBD1. V lost 4 bases to trimming and J lost 1 base; unmatched junction nucleotides: 4. The germline gives CDR1 SGHDT, CDR2 YYEEEE. CDR3 length: 14 residues. CDR3: CASSPDRASYEQYF. The CDR3 DNA reads as TGTGCCAGCAGCCCGGACAGGGCATCCTACGAGCAGTACTTC.

This chain links TRBV19 with TRBJ1-2; TRBD1 aligns across 10 bases. Trimming at V came to 3 bases and at J to 6 bases, leaving 4 bases not matched to a gene. This CDR3 is built from 14 residues. Germline CDR1 LNHDA, CDR2 SQIVND (reference sequence). The CDR3 DNA follows: TGTGCCAGTAGTATTTGGACAGGGGGACATGGCTACACCTTC. Amino acid sequence: CASSIWTGGHGYTF. Full variable domain (outside the CDR3, taken from reference TRBV19 and TRBJ1-2): DGGITQSPKYLFRKEGQNVTLSCEQNLNHDAMYWYRQDPGQGLRLIYYSQIVNDFQKGDIAEGYSVSREKKESFPLTVTSAQKNPTAFYLCASSIWTGGHGYTFGSGTRLTVV.

The genes are TRBV28 and TRBJ2-3; D not resolved. Germline CDR1 reads MDHEN; CDR2 reads SYDVKM. V was cut by 4 bases and J by 0 bases, with 11 bases left in between. This CDR3 is 15 amino acids long. This chain's CDR3 is CASSSSASSTDTQYF. As DNA, the CDR3 is TGTGCCAGCAGTTCCAGCGCCTCTAGCACAGATACGCAGTATTTT.

This clone was counted only a few times. The rearrangement uses TRBV6-4 and TRBJ2-3; 7 bases agree with TRBD1. The length of the CDR3 is 15 residues. V was clipped by 3 bases and J by 2 bases; unmatched bases: 5. Germline lookup yields CDR1 MRHNA and CDR2 SNTAGT. The CDR3 sequence: CASSEGDSPTDTQYF. The CDR3 nucleotides are TGTGCCAGCAGTGAAGGGGACAGCCCCACAGATACGCAGTATTTT.

The J gene is TRBJ2-1, the V gene TRBV4-1, with D possibly matching TRBD2 (6 bases). The CDR3 has 15 amino acids. V was shortened by 1 base and J by 3 bases, with 10 bases between the two germline ends. Looked up from germline, CDR1 is MGHRA and CDR2 is YSYEKL. The CDR3 DNA sequence: TGCGCCAGCAGCCAAGGCACTAGCAACTACAATGAGCAGTTCTTC. This translates into CASSQGTSNYNEQFF.

The chain recombines TRBV4-1 with TRBJ2-1; D is possibly TRBD1 (6 bases). V was cut by 1 base and J by 10 bases, with 26 bases left in between. There are 18 residues in the CDR3. Germline loops: CDR1 MGHRA, CDR2 YSYEKL. The CDR3 sequence is CASSQAINYRDTRKEQFF. CDR3 DNA sequence: TGCGCCAGCAGCCAAGCGATAAATTACAGGGACACGCGAAAGGAGCAGTTCTTC.

The CDR3 DNA sequence: TGTGCCAGCAGTCGAGGTAACACCGGGGAGCTGTTTTTT. Its protein is CASSRGNTGELFF. The rearrangement joins TRBV7-2 to TRBJ2-2; D unresolved. This CDR3 has 13 amino acids. V was clipped by 6 bases and J by 2 bases, with 7 bases between them. Germline lookup yields CDR1 SGHTA and CDR2 FQGNSA. Full variable domain (remainder filled in from reference TRBV7-2 and TRBJ2-2): GAGVSQSPSNKVTEKGKDVELRCDPISGHTALYWYRQSLGQGLEFLIYFQGNSAPDKSGLPSDRFSAERTGGSVSTLTIQRTQQEDSAVYLCASSRGNTGELFFGEGSRLTVL.

The V call is TRBV7-9, the J call TRBJ2-7; possible D gene TRBD1, 6 bases. Trimming left V 6 bases short and J 2 bases short, with 11 bases between. The CDR3 length is 13 residues. Germline loops: CDR1 SEHNR, CDR2 FQNEAQ (reference sequence). The CDR3 protein is CASSLDRTYEQYF. DNA for the CDR3: TGTGCCAGCAGTCTCGACAGGACCTACGAGCAGTACTTC.

V usage is TRBV2 and J usage is TRBJ2-5; D not certain. The CDR3 extends over 13 amino acids. Trimming stripped 6 bases from V and 2 bases from J, with 10 bases between. CDR1 is SNHLY and CDR2 is FYNNEI in the germline V gene. Here the CDR3 reads CASRIEVQETQYF. In DNA, the CDR3 is TGTGCCAGCAGAATAGAAGTTCAAGAGACCCAGTACTTC.

V is TRBV19 and J is TRBJ2-2; D is possibly TRBD2 (7 bases). The V end was cut by 6 bases, the J end by 0 bases, with 11 bases between. CDR1 is LNHDA, CDR2 SQIVND, per germline (reference sequence). The CDR3 is 15 residues long. CDR3 nucleotide sequence: TGTGCCAGTAGCGCGGGGGCAGCGAACACCGGGGAGCTGTTTTTT. This translates into CASSAGAANTGELFF.

The DNA for the CDR3 is TGTGCCAGCAGTTTATTAGCCGGGATGGAATTGGGTAATGAGCAGTTCTTC. It codes for CASSLLAGMELGNEQFF. The V gene is TRBV28, the J gene TRBJ2-1; TRBD2 is a possible D gene (5 bases). The germline V and J ends were trimmed by 1 base and 7 bases, with 20 bases remaining between them. The CDR3 is 17 amino acids. The germline CDR1 and CDR2 sequences are MDHEN and SYDVKM.

The chain carries TRBV7-6 and TRBJ2-3; 10 nucleotides align to TRBD1. V shed 5 bases, J shed 2 bases, and the junction held 7 bases outside the gene matches. The germline gives CDR1 SGHVS, CDR2 FNYEAQ. This CDR3 is 16 amino acids long. CDR3 nucleotide sequence: TGTGCCAGCAGCCCGACAGGGGGCGTAAACACAGATACGCAGTATTTT. Translated, it gives CASSPTGGVNTDTQYF.

This chain connects TRBV7-7 to TRBJ1-5, with D possibly being TRBD1 (6 bases). The CDR3 contains 17 residues. Germline V gene sequence: CDR1 SSHAT, CDR2 FNYEAQ (reference sequence). Trimming took off 2 bases at V and 1 base at J, with 15 bases between the two ends. The chain's CDR3 is CASSLTGGAGSNQPQHF. The CDR3 coding sequence is TGTGCCAGCAGCTTAACGGGGGGCGCGGGAAGCAATCAGCCCCAGCATTTT.

This clone showed up just once. The rearrangement uses TRBV12-3 or TRBV12-4 and TRBJ2-2; D is unresolved. Trimming shortened V by 0 bases and J by 8 bases, and 7 bases separated the two germline ends. The CDR3 has 13 residues. The CDR3 loop reads CASSLAYLGELFF. CDR3 nucleotide sequence: TGTGCCAGCAGTTTAGCGTATCTGGGGGAGCTGTTTTTT.

The genes are TRBV7-2 and TRBJ2-1; 11 bases are shared with TRBD2. V was pared by 6 bases and J by 4 bases, with 5 bases of the junction left unmatched. This CDR3 spans 15 amino acids. The germline gives CDR1 SGHTA, CDR2 FQGNSA. The CDR3 bases are TGTGCCAGCAGTGCCGGGACTAGCGGATACAATGAGCAGTTCTTC. Protein product: CASSAGTSGYNEQFF.